This section outlines one T cell receptor beta chain sequence together with its context. This entry is derived from a study of technical replicates of blood from a few donors. The J segment lost 1 base and the V segment lost 4 bases, leaving 6 bases of the junction unmatched. The CDR3 runs 16 residues. Looked up from germline, CDR1 is MNHEY and CDR2 is SVGAGI. Here immunoSEQ multiplex PCR was the method, and the copy in TCRdb shows in-frame clones only, minus some. The sample has roughly 79,000 clones, about 94% seen once; the top ten hold about 0.36%. This sequence was found in a human donor in good health. The source material was T cells isolated from PBMCs. The chain employs TRBV6-5 and TRBJ2-7, with TRBD2 matching over 11 bases. The CDR3 region is CASSSPGLAASYEQYF. The CDR3, as DNA: TGTGCCAGCAGTTCCCCGGGACTAGCGGCTTCCTACGAGCAGTACTTC.